This record looks at one T cell receptor beta chain sequence and its context. The source of the sample is a study of cytomegalovirus exposure and HLA in healthy donors. Trimming cost V 4 bases and J 2 bases, with 9 bases left between them. The CDR3 is 14 amino acids. CDR1 is ENHRY, CDR2 SYGVKD, per germline. In the PCR, 60 Vbeta and 13 Jbeta primers were used. Measured with immunoSEQ multiplex PCR; TCRdb has only the in-frame clones, and not every one. The sample has 130,000 to 150,000 clones; 80% to 90% are singletons. Sequencing was done on a sample of PBMCs. This clonotype was obtained from a woman aged 40 to 55 in good health and CMV-seropositive. The gene calls are TRBV10-3 and TRBJ1-3; no reliable D call. CDR3 DNA sequence: TGTGCCATCAGTGGTGGAGGTGCTGGAAACACCATATATTTT. Translation: CAISGGGAGNTIYF.